The 22 T cell receptor beta chains below all came from one sample that was sequenced in a study of CD8+CD57+ T cells in acquired aplastic anemia. Investigators profiled TCR beta VDJ and CDR3 from genomic DNA template. TCRdb ran MiXCR on the reads and lists one entry per CDR3 protein. This sample has under 500,000 distinct CDR3 sequences, with roughly 34% found just once. CD8+CD57+ cell expansion, shown by flow cytometry, had occurred in the patients selected for sequencing. The sample consisted of sorted CD4+, CD8+, or CD8+CD57+ T cells (not recorded which) from PBMCs. The receptors shown here come from a human donor with aplastic anemia.

This clonotype occurred many times. CDR3 sequence: CASSFTGEGQPQHF. The CDR3 region has the DNA TGTGCCAGCAGCTTTACAGGGGAGGGTCAGCCCCAGCATTTT. The chain has TRBV7-8 and TRBJ1-5; 7 positions agree with TRBD1. The V gene's germline CDR1 is SGHVS and CDR2 FQNEAQ. J lost 6 bases, V lost 3 bases, and 5 bases had no gene match. The CDR3 covers 14 residues. Full variable domain (missing parts from reference TRBV7-8 and TRBJ1-5): GAGVSQSPRYKVAKRGQDVALRCDPISGHVSLFWYQQALGQGPEFLTYFQNEAQLDKSGLPSDRFFAERPEGSVSTLKIQRTQQEDSAVYLCASSFTGEGQPQHFGDGTRLSIL.

This clonotype was seen ten or more times. The V and J genes are TRBV15 and TRBJ1-2, with TRBD1 as a possible D gene (6 bases). In germline, CDR1 is LNHNV, CDR2 YYDKDF (reference sequence). V was clipped by 0 bases and J by 6 bases, with 23 bases between them. The CDR3 is made up of 18 amino acids. The CDR3: CATSRDHREGQLPDGYTF. CDR3 DNA: TGTGCCACCAGCAGAGATCACAGGGAAGGCCAACTACCGGATGGCTACACCTTC. The variable domain in full, with the rest retrieved from reference TRBV15 and TRBJ1-2, is DAMVIQNPRYQVTQFGKPVTLSCSQTLNHNVMYWYQQKSSQAPKLLFHYYDKDFNNEADTPDNFQSRRPNTSFCFLDIRSPGLGDTAMYLCATSRDHREGQLPDGYTFGSGTRLTVV.

This clonotype has at least ten counts. The gene calls are TRBV19 and TRBJ1-5; D remains unclear. The CDR3 is 15 residues long. Germline lookup yields CDR1 LNHDA and CDR2 SQIVND (reference sequence). V was pared by 3 bases and J by 0 bases, with 9 bases between. The CDR3 is CASSMAPVSNQPQHF. CDR3 nucleotides: TGTGCCAGTAGTATGGCTCCCGTTAGCAATCAGCCCCAGCATTTT.

This clonotype was observed a handful of times. The chain couples TRBV20-1 to TRBJ1-2, with 7 bases that match TRBD1. The V and J ends lost 5 bases and 0 bases, in that order; junction bases with no gene match: 12. The CDR3 has 16 residues. The V gene's germline CDR1 is DFQATT and CDR2 SNEGSKA (reference sequence). CDR3 protein: CSAWDSRISSNYGYTF. CDR3 bases: TGCAGTGCTTGGGACAGCCGTATCTCTTCTAACTATGGCTACACCTTC.

This clonotype has at least ten counts. The genes are TRBV20-1 and TRBJ2-7, with D possibly being TRBD2 (5 bases). Deletions cut 5 bases from V and 4 bases from J, with 15 bases between. This CDR3 spans 13 amino acids. Germline V gene lookup returns CDR1 DFQATT and CDR2 SNEGSKA (reference sequence). CDR3 loop: CSAEGNAPYEQYF. The CDR3 DNA reads TGCAGTGCTGAGGGAAATGCGCCATACGAGCAGTACTTC.

This clonotype occurred a few times. CDR3: CASSFSGVQEQFF. CDR3 nucleotide sequence: TGTGCCAGCAGCTTCTCAGGGGTTCAGGAGCAGTTCTTC. This chain links TRBV7-6 with TRBJ2-1; TRBD1 is a possible D gene (6 bases). CDR3 length equals 13 residues. Trimming cost V 3 bases and J 10 bases, with 13 bases left between them. Germline V gene lookup returns CDR1 SGHVS and CDR2 FNYEAQ.

This clonotype was observed many times. The V gene is TRBV19, the J gene TRBJ1-1; D is unresolved. There are 14 residues in the CDR3. Per the germline V gene, CDR1 is LNHDA and CDR2 is SQIVND (reference sequence). The germline V and J ends were trimmed by 10 bases and 0 bases, with 15 bases remaining between them. CDR3 sequence: CATRLGPVNTEAFF. The CDR3 bases are TGTGCCACCCGTCTAGGGCCGGTGAACACTGAAGCTTTCTTT.

There are a few counts of this clonotype. CDR3 residues: CAITQEANYGYTF. CDR3 nucleotides: TGTGCCATCACGCAAGAAGCTAACTATGGCTACACCTTC. V gene TRBV10-3 combines with J gene TRBJ1-2; no clear D gene. V gave up 7 bases and J gave up 0 bases, with 9 bases separating them. This CDR3 spans 13 amino acids. From germline, CDR1 is ENHRY and CDR2 SYGVKD.

Concerning this clonotype: A much larger clone differs from this one at a single base, so this may be a read error. The chain couples TRBV2 to TRBJ2-5; tentative D call: TRBD2 (6 bases). V lost 4 bases and J lost 7, with 19 bases in between. The CDR3 has 15 amino acids. The germline gives CDR1 SNHLY, CDR2 FYNNEI. Written as DNA, the CDR3 is TGTGCCAGCAGTGCTATACCAGGAATGGAGGGGACCCAGTACTTC. It encodes CASSAIPGMEGTQYF.

The chain joins TRBV2 to TRBJ2-7, with TRBD1 matching 12 bases. CDR1 is SNHLY, CDR2 FYNNEI, per germline. There are 15 residues in the CDR3. J was trimmed by 5 bases and V by 6 bases; bases with no gene match: 8. CDR3 residues: CASSPGTGGSDEQYV. In DNA form, the CDR3 reads TGTGCCAGCAGCCCCGGGACAGGGGGCAGCGACGAGCAGTACGTC.

This clonotype was counted a few times. The V and J genes are TRBV20-1 and TRBJ2-3; a weak D match, TRBD2 (6 bases). Germline V gives CDR1 DFQATT, CDR2 SNEGSKA (reference sequence). This CDR3 spans 13 amino acids. V was pared by 3 bases and J by 2 bases, with 9 bases between. CDR3 bases: TGCAGTGCTAGGACTAGTATCACAGATACGCAGTATTTT. Translated, it gives CSARTSITDTQYF.

This clonotype was counted ten times or more. The genes are TRBV12-3 or TRBV12-4 and TRBJ1-2, with 9 nucleotides matching TRBD1. The CDR3 sequence is 14 residues long. J gave up 4 bases and V 6 bases, and 6 bases lay outside the gene matches. The DNA of the CDR3 is TGTGCCAGCAGCCAAATGACAGGGGGCTATGGCTACACCTTC. Its protein product is CASSQMTGGYGYTF.

V is TRBV5-1 and J is TRBJ2-1; 16 bases are shared with TRBD2. The CDR3 runs to 16 residues. Germline loops: CDR1 SGHRS, CDR2 YFSETQ. V lost 6 bases to trimming and J lost 11 bases; unmatched junction nucleotides: 11. The DNA for the CDR3 is TGCGCCAGCATACCTAACGGGACTAGCGGGAGGGGTCAGCAGTTCTTC. Amino acid sequence: CASIPNGTSGRGQQFF.

The J gene is TRBJ2-5, the V gene TRBV14, with 9 bases lining up with TRBD2. With the DNA end fitting TRBJ2-7 better, the J assignment may be wrong. The CDR3 contains 16 residues. Germline CDR1 reads SGHDN; CDR2 reads FVKESK. The CDR3 reads CASSQPSGTASYEQYF. The CDR3, as DNA: TGTGCCAGCAGCCAACCTAGCGGGACAGCATCCTACGAGCAGTACTTC.

This sequence joins TRBV11-2 and TRBJ1-3; D possibly corresponds to TRBD1 (5 bases). The V end lost 3 bases, the J end lost 0 bases, and 12 bases lay between the germline ends. The CDR3 contains 16 residues. CDR1 is SGHAT, CDR2 FQNNGV, per germline. The CDR3 sequence is CASSFDNRSSGNTIYF. The DNA of the CDR3 is TGTGCCAGCAGCTTTGATAACAGGAGCTCTGGAAACACCATATATTTT. Combining the CDR3 with reference TRBV11-2 and TRBJ1-3 gives the whole variable domain EAGVAQSPRYKIIEKRQSVAFWCNPISGHATLYWYQQILGQGPKLLIQFQNNGVVDDSQLPKDRFSAERLKGVDSTLKIQPAKLEDSAVYLCASSFDNRSSGNTIYFGEGSWLTVV.

This clonotype was picked up many times. The chain links TRBV7-8 to TRBJ2-7, with TRBD1 identical over 10 bases. Germline CDR1 and CDR2: SGHVS and FQNEAQ. CDR3 size: 14 residues. V dropped 6 bases and J dropped 2; count of bases not matched to a gene: 4. The CDR3 region is CASSGTGVAYEQYF. CDR3 DNA sequence: TGTGCCAGCAGTGGGACAGGGGTAGCCTACGAGCAGTACTTC.

This clonotype appeared many times. The rearrangement uses TRBV20-1 and TRBJ1-3; D might be TRBD1 (6 bases). Trimming removed 3 bases from V and 4 bases from J, with 13 bases in between. The CDR3 consists of 14 residues. Germline V gives CDR1 DFQATT, CDR2 SNEGSKA (reference sequence). This CDR3 reads CSASHRVYGNTIYF. The DNA of the CDR3 is TGCAGTGCTAGCCACAGGGTTTACGGAAACACCATATATTTT.

The chain joins TRBV20-1 to TRBJ2-7, with 7 bases lining up with TRBD2. The J call is in doubt because the DNA end fits TRBJ2-1 better. Germline-derived CDR1 and CDR2 are DFQATT and SNEGSKA (reference sequence). The CDR3 sequence is 15 residues long. CDR3 region: CSATITSGAWDEQFF. CDR3 nucleotides: TGCAGTGCAACTATAACAAGCGGGGCCTGGGATGAGCAGTTCTTC.

This clonotype was seen ten or more times. The chain recombines TRBV2 with TRBJ2-1; 12 bases are a match to TRBD2. With V trimmed by 8 bases and J by 5 bases, 4 bases remained unmatched. CDR3 length: 14 residues. CDR1 is SNHLY and CDR2 is FYNNEI in the germline V gene. CDR3 in amino acids: CASLGLAGNNEQFF. In DNA form, the CDR3 reads TGTGCCAGCTTGGGACTAGCGGGCAACAATGAGCAGTTCTTC.

This clonotype has ten or more counts. This chain links TRBV20-1 with TRBJ1-2; D perhaps matches TRBD1 (6 bases). V lost 6 bases to trimming and J lost 5 bases, with 25 bases between them. The length of the CDR3 is 16 residues. Germline V CDR1 and CDR2: DFQATT, SNEGSKA (reference sequence). The CDR3 loop reads CSANTPTGLGGYGYTF. CDR3 in DNA: TGCAGTGCCAATACGCCAACAGGGTTGGGGGGTTATGGCTACACCTTC.

This clonotype was detected many times. The chain joins TRBV10-1 to TRBJ2-5; 11 bases line up with TRBD2. V lost 9 bases to trimming and J lost 4 bases; unmatched junction nucleotides: 7. Germline lookup yields CDR1 WNHNN and CDR2 SYGVQD (reference sequence). This CDR3 contains 14 residues. The CDR3 coding sequence is TGCGCCAGACTTTTAGCGGGGGGGCGAGAGACCCAGTACTTC. This codes for CARLLAGGRETQYF.

In its sample, this clonotype was seen many times. The chain is built from TRBV9 and TRBJ1-2; TRBD1 matches at 8 bases. Trimming removed 3 bases from V and 5 bases from J; junction bases left unmatched: 12. In germline, CDR1 is SGDLS, CDR2 YYNGEE. This CDR3 is built from 16 residues. The CDR3 here is CASSGDRSSGRYGYTF. In nucleotides, the CDR3 is TGTGCCAGCAGCGGGGACAGGTCCAGCGGACGGTATGGCTACACCTTC.